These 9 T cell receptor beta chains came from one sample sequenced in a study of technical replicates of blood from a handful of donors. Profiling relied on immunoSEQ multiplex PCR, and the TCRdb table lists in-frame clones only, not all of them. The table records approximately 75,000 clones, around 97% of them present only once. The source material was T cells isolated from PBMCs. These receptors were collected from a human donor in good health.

The CDR3 here is CASSLYGTDYGYTF. CDR3 nucleotide sequence: TGTGCCAGCAGCTTGTACGGGACAGACTATGGCTACACCTTC. The chain has TRBV5-4 and TRBJ1-2; 7 bases fit TRBD1. With 1 base clipped from V and 3 bases from J, the junction kept 3 bases outside the gene matches. The CDR3 totals 14 residues. Germline V gene data show CDR1 as SGHNT and CDR2 as YYREEE (reference sequence).

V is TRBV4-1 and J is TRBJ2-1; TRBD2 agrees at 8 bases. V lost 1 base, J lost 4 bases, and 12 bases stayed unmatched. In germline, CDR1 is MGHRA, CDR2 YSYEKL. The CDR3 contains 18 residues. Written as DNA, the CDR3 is TGCGCCAGCAGCCAAGGAATTAGCCATAGCGGGACATACAATGAGCAGTTCTTC. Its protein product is CASSQGISHSGTYNEQFF.

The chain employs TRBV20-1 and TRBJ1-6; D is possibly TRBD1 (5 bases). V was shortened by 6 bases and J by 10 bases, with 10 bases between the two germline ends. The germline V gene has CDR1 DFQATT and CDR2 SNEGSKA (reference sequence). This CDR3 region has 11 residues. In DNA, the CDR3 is TGCAGTGCCCACAGGTACTCACCCCTCCACTTT. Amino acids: CSAHRYSPLHF.

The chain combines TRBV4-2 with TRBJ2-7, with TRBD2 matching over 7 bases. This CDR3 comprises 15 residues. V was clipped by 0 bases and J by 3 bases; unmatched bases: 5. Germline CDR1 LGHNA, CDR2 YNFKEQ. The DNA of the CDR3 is TGTGCCAGCAGCCAAGAGACTAGCCCATACTACGAGCAGTACTTC. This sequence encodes CASSQETSPYYEQYF.

As DNA, the CDR3 is TGCGCCAGCAGCTTGGAAGCGGGGGGGCTTATTGAGCAGTTCTTC. It codes for CASSLEAGGLIEQFF. The chain uses TRBV5-1 and TRBJ2-1, with 10 bases aligning to TRBD2. CDR3 length equals 15 residues. Unmatched junction bases numbered 6, after V lost 0 bases and J lost 9 bases. Germline CDR1 and CDR2: SGHRS and YFSETQ.

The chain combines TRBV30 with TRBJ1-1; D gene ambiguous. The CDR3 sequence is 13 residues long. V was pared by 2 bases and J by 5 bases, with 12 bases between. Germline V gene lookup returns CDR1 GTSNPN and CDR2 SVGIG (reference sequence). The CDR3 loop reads CAWSRRGRTEAFF. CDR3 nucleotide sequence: TGTGCCTGGAGTCGGCGGGGAAGGACTGAAGCTTTCTTT.

The CDR3 bases are TGTGCCTGGCTAGCGGGGGGGCCAGATGAGCAGTTCTTC. This encodes CAWLAGGPDEQFF. The chain has TRBV30 and TRBJ2-1; 12 bases line up with TRBD2. Trimming took 5 bases from V and 8 from J; bases not matched to a gene: 4. The CDR3 contains 13 residues. Germline CDR1 is GTSNPN and CDR2 is SVGIG (reference sequence).

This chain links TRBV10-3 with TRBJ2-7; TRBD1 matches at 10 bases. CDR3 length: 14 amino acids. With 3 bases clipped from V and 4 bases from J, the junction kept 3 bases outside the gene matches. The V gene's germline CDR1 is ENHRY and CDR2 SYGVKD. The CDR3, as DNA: TGTGCCATCAGTGAAAGGGACAGGGGTTACGAGCAGTACTTC. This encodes CAISERDRGYEQYF.

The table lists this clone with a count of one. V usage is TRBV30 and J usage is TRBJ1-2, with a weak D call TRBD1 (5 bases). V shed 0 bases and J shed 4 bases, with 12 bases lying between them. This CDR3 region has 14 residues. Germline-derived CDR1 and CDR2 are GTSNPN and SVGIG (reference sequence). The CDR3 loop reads CAWSVSQGLYGYTF. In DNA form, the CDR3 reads TGTGCCTGGAGTGTATCGCAGGGTCTCTATGGCTACACCTTC.